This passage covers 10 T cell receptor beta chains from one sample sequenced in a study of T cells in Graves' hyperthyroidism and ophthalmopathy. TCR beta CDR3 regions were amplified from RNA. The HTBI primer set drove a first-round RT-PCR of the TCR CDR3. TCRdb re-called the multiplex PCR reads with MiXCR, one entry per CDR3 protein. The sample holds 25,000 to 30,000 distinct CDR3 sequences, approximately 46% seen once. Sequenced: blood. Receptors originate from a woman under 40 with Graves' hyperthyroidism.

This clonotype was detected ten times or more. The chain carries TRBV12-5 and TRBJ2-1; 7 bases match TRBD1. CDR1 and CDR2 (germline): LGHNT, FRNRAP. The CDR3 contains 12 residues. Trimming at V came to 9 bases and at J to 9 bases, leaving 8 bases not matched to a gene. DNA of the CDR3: TGTGCTAGCCAGTTAGGGGGCAGTGAGCAGTTCTTC. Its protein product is CASQLGGSEQFF.

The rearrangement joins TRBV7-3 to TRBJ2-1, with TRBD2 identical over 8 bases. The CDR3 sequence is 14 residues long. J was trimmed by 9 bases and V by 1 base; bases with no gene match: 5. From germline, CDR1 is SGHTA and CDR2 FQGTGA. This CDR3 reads CASSLNGRGGEQFF. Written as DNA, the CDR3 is TGTGCCAGCAGCTTAAACGGGAGGGGTGGTGAGCAGTTCTTC.

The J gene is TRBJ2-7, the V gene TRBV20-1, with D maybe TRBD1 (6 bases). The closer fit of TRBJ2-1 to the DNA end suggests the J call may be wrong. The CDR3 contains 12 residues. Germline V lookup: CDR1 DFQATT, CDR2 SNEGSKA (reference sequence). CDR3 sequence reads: CSADGQPHVQFF. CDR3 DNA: TGCAGTGCCGATGGACAGCCCCACGTGCAGTTCTTC.

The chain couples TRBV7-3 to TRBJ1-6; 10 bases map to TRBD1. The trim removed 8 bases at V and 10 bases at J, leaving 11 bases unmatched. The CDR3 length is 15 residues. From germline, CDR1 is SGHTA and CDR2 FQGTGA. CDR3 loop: CASGSPGQGQSPLHF. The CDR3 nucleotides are TGTGCCAGCGGCTCTCCGGGACAGGGGCAATCACCCCTCCACTTT.

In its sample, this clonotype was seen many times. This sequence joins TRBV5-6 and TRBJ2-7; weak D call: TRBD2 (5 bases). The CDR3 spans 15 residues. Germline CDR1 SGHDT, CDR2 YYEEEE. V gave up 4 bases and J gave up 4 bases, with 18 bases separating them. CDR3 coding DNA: TGTGCCAGCAGCCAACGACCGACTACTAAATACGAGCAGTACTTC. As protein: CASSQRPTTKYEQYF.

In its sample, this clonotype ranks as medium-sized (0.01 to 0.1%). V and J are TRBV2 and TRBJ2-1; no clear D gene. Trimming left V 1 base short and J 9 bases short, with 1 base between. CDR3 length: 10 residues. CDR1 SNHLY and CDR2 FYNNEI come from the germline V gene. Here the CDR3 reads CASSEVEQFF. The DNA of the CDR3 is TGTGCCAGCAGTGAAGTTGAGCAGTTCTTC.

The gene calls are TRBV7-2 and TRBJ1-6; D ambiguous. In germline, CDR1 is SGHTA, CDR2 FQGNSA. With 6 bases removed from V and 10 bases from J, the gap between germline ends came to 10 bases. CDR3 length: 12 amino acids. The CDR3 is CASSSRPSPLHF. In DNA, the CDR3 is TGTGCCAGCAGTTCCCGGCCCTCACCCCTCCACTTT.

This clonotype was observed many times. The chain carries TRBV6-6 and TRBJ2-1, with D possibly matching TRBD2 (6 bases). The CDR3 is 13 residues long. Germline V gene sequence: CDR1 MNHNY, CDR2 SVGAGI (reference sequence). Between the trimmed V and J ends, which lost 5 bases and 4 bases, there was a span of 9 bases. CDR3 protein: CASSAGIYNEQFF. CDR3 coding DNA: TGTGCCAGCAGTGCGGGGATTTACAATGAGCAGTTCTTC.

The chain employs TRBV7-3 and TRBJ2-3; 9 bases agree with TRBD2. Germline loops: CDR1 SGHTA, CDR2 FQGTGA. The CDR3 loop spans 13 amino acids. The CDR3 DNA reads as TGTGCTTTAGCGGGAGTCCGCACAGATACGCAGTATTTT. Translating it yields CALAGVRTDTQYF.

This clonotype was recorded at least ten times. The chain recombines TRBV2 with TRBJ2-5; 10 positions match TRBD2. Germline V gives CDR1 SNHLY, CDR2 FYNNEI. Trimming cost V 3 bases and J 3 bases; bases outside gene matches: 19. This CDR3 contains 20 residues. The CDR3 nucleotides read TGTGCCAGCAGTGAGTCTCTAGCGGGAGCAATTTCCGTCCCTAAAGAGACCCAGTACTTC. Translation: CASSESLAGAISVPKETQYF.